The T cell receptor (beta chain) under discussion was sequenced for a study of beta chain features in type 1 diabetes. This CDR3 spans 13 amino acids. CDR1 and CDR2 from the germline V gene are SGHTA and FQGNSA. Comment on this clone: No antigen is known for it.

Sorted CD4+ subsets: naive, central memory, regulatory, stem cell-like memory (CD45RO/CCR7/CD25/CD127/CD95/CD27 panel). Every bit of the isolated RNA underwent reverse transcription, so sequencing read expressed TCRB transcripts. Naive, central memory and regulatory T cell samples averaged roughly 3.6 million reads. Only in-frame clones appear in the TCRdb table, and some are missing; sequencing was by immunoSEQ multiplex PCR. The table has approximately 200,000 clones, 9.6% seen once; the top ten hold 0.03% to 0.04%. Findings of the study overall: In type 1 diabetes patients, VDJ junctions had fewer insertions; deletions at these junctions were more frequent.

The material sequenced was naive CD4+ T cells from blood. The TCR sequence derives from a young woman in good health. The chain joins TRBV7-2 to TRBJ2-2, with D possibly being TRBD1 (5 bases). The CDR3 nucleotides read TGTGGTGAAGGGGAACAGAACACCGGGGAGCTGTTTTTT. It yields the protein CGEGEQNTGELFF.